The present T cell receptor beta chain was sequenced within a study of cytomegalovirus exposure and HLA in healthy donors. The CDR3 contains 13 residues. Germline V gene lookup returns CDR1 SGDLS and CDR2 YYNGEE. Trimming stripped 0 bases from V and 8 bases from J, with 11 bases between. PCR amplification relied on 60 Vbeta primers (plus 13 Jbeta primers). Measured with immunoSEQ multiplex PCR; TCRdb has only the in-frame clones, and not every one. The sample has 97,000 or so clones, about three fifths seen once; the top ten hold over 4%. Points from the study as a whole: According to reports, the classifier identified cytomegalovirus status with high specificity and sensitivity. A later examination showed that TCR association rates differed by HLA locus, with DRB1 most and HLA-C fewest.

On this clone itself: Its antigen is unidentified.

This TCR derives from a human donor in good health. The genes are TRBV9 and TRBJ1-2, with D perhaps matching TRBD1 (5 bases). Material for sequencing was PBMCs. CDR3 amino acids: CASSVGGGSGYTF. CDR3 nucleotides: TGTGCCAGCAGCGTAGGCGGGGGGAGCGGCTACACCTTC.